This TCR beta chain was recorded in a study of blood T cell repertoires in COVID-19. As for the study in general: Specimens from acute and convalescent COVID-19 originated in the United States, Italy and Spain. T cells, B-cell-depleted T cells, or PBMCs provided the cDNA or gDNA that served as material.

Germline CDR1 SGHVS, CDR2 FQNEAQ. The CDR3 extends over 14 amino acids. V was clipped by 4 bases and J by 1 base, with 9 bases between them. In the source study's methods: Researchers report that nucleated cell counts were estimated from reference gene primer amplification. Sequencing used immunoSEQ multiplex PCR; TCRdb keeps in-frame clones, though not all of them. V and J calls and clone size come straight from that table; D and trimming were deduced from the DNA. Among 130,000 or so clones listed, roughly four fifths were seen once. This clonotype was obtained from a human donor in a cohort sampled during active COVID-19. The V and J genes are TRBV7-8 and TRBJ2-3; possible D gene TRBD2, 6 bases. Source material: peripheral blood. The CDR3 here is CASSSGAGTDTQYF. The DNA for the CDR3 is TGTGCCAGCAGCTCGGGAGCGGGCACAGATACGCAGTATTTT.